Presented here are 24 T cell receptor beta chains from one specimen sequenced in a study of molecular identifiers for immune sequencing clone quantification. TCRdb processed the PCR reads anew with MiXCR; each CDR3 protein has one entry. The table records about 320,000 distinct CDR3 sequences, about 22% of them present only once. The specimen was naive CD8+ T cells from blood, with Jurkat cell RNA spiked in. The sample's subset: FACS-sorted CD8+CD4-CCR7+CD45RA+ naive T cells. These receptors all come from a human donor in good health. Some libraries in this study had Jurkat cell RNA spiked in.

The rearrangement links TRBV4-3 to TRBJ1-5; no reliable D call. V lost 0 bases to trimming and J lost 7 bases, with 13 bases between them. This CDR3 is built from 15 residues. Germline V gives CDR1 LGHNA, CDR2 YSLEER. CDR3 sequence reads: CASSQDIGFSQPQHF. In nucleotides, the CDR3 is TGCGCCAGCAGCCAAGATATAGGGTTTTCGCAGCCCCAGCATTTT.

This clonotype was recorded at least ten times. The chain links TRBV7-9 to TRBJ2-3, with 14 bases matching TRBD2. The CDR3 length is 18 residues. CDR1 is SEHNR and CDR2 is FQNEAQ in the germline V gene (reference sequence). V lost 2 bases, J lost 6 bases, and 10 bases stayed unmatched. CDR3 sequence reads: CASSLNSAGLAGADTQYF. For the CDR3, the DNA is TGTGCCAGCAGCTTAAATTCGGCGGGACTAGCGGGAGCTGATACGCAGTATTTT.

This clonotype was recorded a few times. This sequence joins TRBV4-2 and TRBJ2-5; D is uncertain. This CDR3 is 14 amino acids long. V shed 4 bases and J shed 4 bases, with 13 bases lying between them. Germline values: CDR1 LGHNA, CDR2 YNFKEQ. The CDR3 bases are TGTGCCAGCAGCCCTTCGGCCACCCGAGAGACCCAGTACTTC. It yields the protein CASSPSATRETQYF.

This clonotype has ten or more counts. The chain carries TRBV5-6 and TRBJ2-5, with 8 bases fitting TRBD2. With 3 bases clipped from V and 5 bases from J, the junction kept 6 bases outside the gene matches. The germline V gene encodes CDR1 SGHDT and CDR2 YYEEEE. The CDR3 totals 14 residues. For the CDR3, the DNA is TGTGCCAGCAGCTACAAACTAGCGGCCGAGACCCAGTACTTC. Amino acid sequence: CASSYKLAAETQYF.

As regards this clonotype: A much larger clone sits a single nucleotide away, making a read error possible. The chain joins TRBV28 to TRBJ2-7; TRBD1 matches at 9 bases. Germline-derived CDR1 and CDR2 are MDHEN and SYDVKM. J gave up 2 bases and V 6 bases, and 11 bases lay outside the gene matches. The CDR3 runs 16 residues. This CDR3 reads CASRSHRDREPYEQYF. Written as DNA, the CDR3 is TGTGCCAGCAGATCCCACCGGGACAGGGAGCCCTACGAGCAGTACTTC.

This clonotype was counted at least ten times. The rearrangement uses TRBV20-1 and TRBJ2-1; TRBD2 might be the D (5 bases). CDR3 length equals 14 residues. Germline lookup yields CDR1 DFQATT and CDR2 SNEGSKA (reference sequence). Trimming removed 0 bases from V and 6 bases from J, with 12 bases in between. The CDR3: CSARDFLAGNEQFF. Here the CDR3 DNA reads TGCAGTGCTAGAGATTTCCTAGCTGGCAATGAGCAGTTCTTC.

In its sample, this clonotype was seen a few times. The junction differs from germline at one of its ends, possibly a read error. This chain joins TRBV12-3 or TRBV12-4 and TRBJ2-3; 8 bases are a match to TRBD2. The CDR3 extends over 13 amino acids. The CDR3 nucleotides read TGTACCAGCAAAGCGGGGGTGCAAGATACGCAGTATTTT. Translating it yields CTSKAGVQDTQYF.

V gene TRBV12-3 or TRBV12-4 combines with J gene TRBJ2-5, with a possible D match to TRBD1 (6 bases). This CDR3 comprises 15 residues. V lost 5 bases and J 1 base, leaving 14 bases between the germline ends. This chain's CDR3 is CASSPPGHLQETQYF. As DNA, the CDR3 is TGTGCCAGCAGTCCCCCGGGACACCTCCAAGAGACCCAGTACTTC.

As for this clonotype: This may be a read error, as it is one base from a much larger clone. This chain uses TRBV19 with TRBJ2-7; no reliable D call. Per the germline V gene, CDR1 is LNHDA and CDR2 is SQIVND (reference sequence). The germline V and J ends were trimmed by 4 bases and 5 bases, with 6 bases remaining between them. This CDR3 has 11 residues. CDR3 residues: CASSTPHEQYF. The CDR3 nucleotides are TGTGCCAGTAGTACACCCCACGAGCAGTACTTC.

This clonotype occurred a few times. J is TRBJ2-3 and V is TRBV9, with D perhaps TRBD2 (5 bases). The CDR3 is made up of 13 amino acids. Germline-derived CDR1 and CDR2 are SGDLS and YYNGEE. Trimming removed 3 bases from V and 6 bases from J, with 11 bases in between. The chain's CDR3 is CASSAASLDTQYF. CDR3 nucleotide sequence: TGTGCCAGCAGCGCGGCTAGCCTTGATACGCAGTATTTT. The whole variable domain, remainder taken from reference TRBV9 and TRBJ2-3, is DSGVTQTPKHLITATGQRVTLRCSPRSGDLSVYWYQQSLDQGLQFLIQYYNGEERAKGNILERFSAQQFPDLHSELNLSSLELGDSALYFCASSAASLDTQYFGPGTRLTVL.

The rearrangement links TRBV3-1 to TRBJ1-2, with D unclear. From germline, CDR1 is LGHDT and CDR2 YNNKEL (reference sequence). The CDR3 consists of 17 residues. Deletions cut 4 bases from V and 0 bases from J, with 18 bases between. Written as DNA, the CDR3 is TGTGCCAGCAGCCCTCGAAACAGAGTAATACCTAACTATGGCTACACCTTC. This codes for CASSPRNRVIPNYGYTF.

This chain joins TRBV11-2 and TRBJ2-6; D is perhaps TRBD1 or TRBD2 (6 bases each). The germline V and J ends were trimmed by 3 bases and 4 bases, with 10 bases remaining between them. The CDR3 is 15 amino acids. Germline CDR1 is SGHAT and CDR2 is FQNNGV. The chain's CDR3 is CASSFGGLGANVLTF. CDR3 bases: TGTGCCAGCAGCTTTGGGGGGCTGGGGGCCAACGTCCTGACTTTC.

This clonotype was found a few times. The gene calls are TRBV30 and TRBJ1-1, with 9 bases aligning to TRBD1. The germline CDR1 and CDR2 sequences are GTSNPN and SVGIG (reference sequence). The CDR3 consists of 14 residues. Trimming took 2 bases from V and 4 from J; bases not matched to a gene: 5. Here the CDR3 reads CAWSWTGAVTEAFF. The CDR3 nucleotides read TGTGCCTGGAGTTGGACAGGGGCGGTCACTGAAGCTTTCTTT.

Turning to this clonotype: The junction does not match germline at one end; this may be a read error. The rearrangement joins TRBV19 to TRBJ2-7; TRBD1 matches 7 bases. The CDR3 consists of 13 residues. Germline V CDR1 and CDR2: LNHDA, SQIVND (reference sequence). Written as DNA, the CDR3 is TGTGCCAGTAGTGACAGGGTAGTCTACGAGCAGCACTTC. It is translated as CASSDRVVYEQHF.

This clonotype was observed a handful of times. The V and J genes are TRBV27 and TRBJ1-5; D gene unclear. The CDR3 runs 16 residues. Germline loops: CDR1 MNHEY, CDR2 SMNVEV (reference sequence). V lost 1 base and J lost 6, with 16 bases in between. The CDR3: CASSLLPVKPIQPQHF. CDR3 sequence (DNA): TGTGCCAGCAGTTTATTACCAGTCAAACCAATTCAGCCCCAGCATTTT.

The chain uses TRBV7-9 and TRBJ2-5; no definite D call. V lost 7 bases and J 9 bases, leaving 21 bases between the germline ends. Germline V gives CDR1 SEHNR, CDR2 FQNEAQ (reference sequence). The CDR3 totals 14 residues. CDR3 nucleotides: TGTGCCAGCAATGACGGGTTGTACCAAGCGCCCCAGTACTTC. Its translation: CASNDGLYQAPQYF.

Concerning this clonotype: This may come from a read error, since a much larger clone is one base off. The chain has TRBV5-1 and TRBJ2-7, with D tentatively TRBD2 (6 bases). The germline gives CDR1 SGHRS, CDR2 YFSETQ. V was pared by 0 bases and J by 2 bases, with 9 bases between. The CDR3 covers 14 residues. The CDR3 DNA follows: TGCGCCAGCAGCTTGGCGGGGGACCCCTACGAGCAGTACTTC. As protein: CASSLAGDPYEQYF.

The CDR3 sequence: CASSPGTSGSGYEQYF. CDR3 nucleotide sequence: TGTGCCAGCAGCCCCGGGACTAGCGGGAGTGGCTACGAGCAGTACTTC. This chain connects TRBV7-6 to TRBJ2-7; TRBD2 agrees at 14 bases. This CDR3 comprises 16 residues. After removal of 5 bases from V and 3 bases from J, the junction contained 6 bases not matched to a gene. Germline V gene sequence: CDR1 SGHVS, CDR2 FNYEAQ. The entire variable domain, with the rest obtained from reference TRBV7-6 and TRBJ2-7, is as follows: GAGVSQSPRYKVTKRGQDVALRCDPISGHVSLYWYRQALGQGPEFLTYFNYEAQQDKSGLPNDRFSAERPEGSISTLTIQRTEQRDSAMYRCASSPGTSGSGYEQYFGPGTRLTVT.

The chain carries TRBV20-1 and TRBJ1-4; D perhaps matches TRBD1 (5 bases). Trimming removed 5 bases from V and 0 bases from J, with 10 bases in between. Germline V lookup: CDR1 DFQATT, CDR2 SNEGSKA (reference sequence). The CDR3 spans 14 residues. CDR3 coding DNA: TGCAGTGCTGACTCAGGGCCAACTAATGAAAAACTGTTTTTT. This codes for CSADSGPTNEKLFF.

The CDR3 loop reads CASSQETTDTQYF. The CDR3 DNA reads TGCGCCAGCAGCCAAGAAACCACAGATACGCAGTATTTT. This chain connects TRBV4-1 to TRBJ2-3; D is uncertain. Germline loops: CDR1 MGHRA, CDR2 YSYEKL. Between the trimmed V and J ends, which lost 0 bases and 2 bases, there was a span of 3 bases. CDR3 length equals 13 residues.

CDR3 sequence: CASSYSTGGAYEQYF. In DNA form, the CDR3 reads TGTGCCAGCAGCTATTCAACAGGGGGCGCGTACGAGCAGTACTTC. The rearrangement joins TRBV11-2 to TRBJ2-7; 9 bases align to TRBD1. V lost 4 bases to trimming and J lost 4 bases; unmatched junction nucleotides: 8. Germline V gene sequence: CDR1 SGHAT, CDR2 FQNNGV. This CDR3 is built from 15 residues.

In DNA, the CDR3 is TGTGCCAGCAGCTTGGGACTAGCGTGGATTAACATTCAGTACTTC. Its protein product is CASSLGLAWINIQYF. This sequence joins TRBV7-2 and TRBJ2-4, with 10 bases aligning to TRBD2. V dropped 3 bases and J dropped 7; count of bases not matched to a gene: 6. This CDR3 is 15 amino acids long. Germline V gene data show CDR1 as SGHTA and CDR2 as FQGNSA.

V usage is TRBV19 and J usage is TRBJ2-7; perhaps TRBD2 as D (5 bases). Per germline, CDR1 LNHDA and CDR2 SQIVND (reference sequence). Trimming stripped 5 bases from V and 0 bases from J, with 20 bases between. This CDR3 comprises 17 residues. The CDR3 region has the DNA TGTGCCAGTAGTCTTACCCCCCCGACAACTAGCTCCTACGAGCAGTACTTC. Its protein product is CASSLTPPTTSSYEQYF.

This clonotype was recorded many times. This sequence joins TRBV7-8 and TRBJ2-1; D is possibly TRBD1 or TRBD2 (6 bases each). V lost 5 bases and J 7 bases, leaving 18 bases between the germline ends. Germline V gives CDR1 SGHVS, CDR2 FQNEAQ. This CDR3 is built from 15 residues. The chain's CDR3 is CASSPLGGSPNEQFF. As DNA, the CDR3 is TGTGCCAGCAGCCCCCTCGGGGGCTCCCCGAATGAGCAGTTCTTC.